Shown below are 28 T cell receptor beta chains from a single sample sequenced in a study of blood T cell repertoires in COVID-19 (TCRdb year 2020). Libraries were built with the immunoSEQ multiplex PCR assay. Imported from immuneACCESS, the table was reduced by TCRdb to in-frame sequences with V and J called. These copies leave out some clones; in studies compared against another copy, an unresolved V gene accounts for under half, and the cause of the remainder is not known. This sample comprises around 250,000 clones, about four fifths of them detected only once. The ten largest account for roughly 5% of the sample. Sequenced material: peripheral blood. All receptors come from a man older than 75 with acute or convalescent COVID-19.

This chain connects TRBV18 to TRBJ2-3; 8 bases are a match to TRBD1. Trimming cost V 3 bases and J 4 bases; bases outside gene matches: 9. From germline, CDR1 is KGHSH and CDR2 LQKENI. The CDR3 runs 16 residues. The CDR3, as DNA: TGTGCCAGCTCACCGTACCGGGACAGGTCGCCAGATACGCAGTATTTT. This translates into CASSPYRDRSPDTQYF.

The chain carries TRBV2 and TRBJ2-2; tentatively, D is TRBD1 (6 bases). This CDR3 spans 15 amino acids. The V gene's germline CDR1 is SNHLY and CDR2 FYNNEI. Trimming shortened V by 6 bases and J by 4 bases, and 15 bases separated the two germline ends. CDR3 coding DNA: TGTGCCAGCAGCGAGACCACAGGGTTCACCGGGGAGCTGTTTTTT. Translating gives CASSETTGFTGELFF. Full variable domain (rest looked up from reference TRBV2 and TRBJ2-2): EPEVTQTPSHQVTQMGQEVILRCVPISNHLYFYWYRQILGQKVEFLVSFYNNEISEKSEIFDDQFSVERPDGSNFTLKIRSTKLEDSAMYFCASSETTGFTGELFFGEGSRLTVL.

The CDR3 loop is CASSDRSLGNQPQHF. The CDR3 region has the DNA TGTGCCAGCAGTGACAGGTCCCTGGGCAATCAGCCCCAGCATTTT. The chain is built from TRBV27 and TRBJ1-5, with D perhaps TRBD1 (6 bases). CDR3 size: 15 residues. The germline V and J ends were trimmed by 5 bases and 2 bases, with 13 bases remaining between them. The germline V gene encodes CDR1 MNHEY and CDR2 SMNVEV (reference sequence).

This chain links TRBV18 with TRBJ2-5; D is possibly TRBD1 (6 bases). Germline CDR1 reads KGHSH; CDR2 reads LQKENI. V lost 2 bases to trimming and J lost 2 bases, with 15 bases between them. The CDR3 is 16 amino acids. The CDR3 nucleotides read TGTGCCAGCTCACCAAGCTTAAACAGGGTACAAGAGACCCAGTACTTC. It translates to CASSPSLNRVQETQYF. Using reference TRBV18 and TRBJ2-5 for the parts outside the CDR3, the full variable domain is NAGVMQNPRHLVRRRGQEARLRCSPMKGHSHVYWYRQLPEEGLKFMVYLQKENIIDESGMPKERFSAEFPKEGPSILRIQQVVRGDSAAYFCASSPSLNRVQETQYFGPGTRLLVL.

Worth noting for this clone: The germline gene is not matched at one end of the junction; a read error may be the cause. The chain employs TRBV27 and TRBJ2-1, with 10 bases fitting TRBD2. Germline values: CDR1 MNHEY, CDR2 SMNVEV (reference sequence). The CDR3 runs 14 residues. The CDR3 spells CASSLSAGTSVPVF. The DNA of the CDR3 is TGTGCCAGCAGTTTATCGGCCGGGACTAGCGTTCCGGTCTTC.

V usage is TRBV5-4 and J usage is TRBJ2-3; TRBD2 aligns across 8 bases. The CDR3 spans 16 residues. Germline CDR1 and CDR2: SGHNT and YYREEE (reference sequence). DNA of the CDR3: TGTGCTTCCGCGTTTGGGCTAGCGGGTCCCACAGATACGCAGTATTTT. This gives the protein CASAFGLAGPTDTQYF.

This rearrangement joins TRBV4-1 to TRBJ2-1; D perhaps matches TRBD2 (6 bases). Between the trimmed V and J ends, which lost 1 base and 2 bases, there was a span of 30 bases. Germline assignment: CDR1 MGHRA and CDR2 YSYEKL. The CDR3 covers 22 residues. CDR3 bases: TGCGCCAGCAGCCAAGGAACGTTTGAGGCACTTCTTGGGGCGGGGCCCTACAATGAGCAGTTCTTC. Residues: CASSQGTFEALLGAGPYNEQFF.

The rearrangement uses TRBV9 and TRBJ1-2; 7 bases are shared with TRBD1. Trimming at V came to 2 bases and at J to 4 bases, leaving 8 bases not matched to a gene. Germline V lookup: CDR1 SGDLS, CDR2 YYNGEE. The CDR3 totals 15 residues. Written as DNA, the CDR3 is TGTGCCAGCAGCGTGGAGGAAGGGGGCGCCTATGGCTACACCTTC. Encoded protein: CASSVEEGGAYGYTF.

The V and J genes are TRBV6-5 and TRBJ2-3; perhaps TRBD1 as D (5 bases). Germline CDR1 reads MNHEY; CDR2 reads SVGAGI. CDR3 length: 13 amino acids. V was shortened by 7 bases and J by 0 bases, with 8 bases between the two germline ends. CDR3 coding DNA: TGTGCCAGCACAGGGCCGAGCACAGATACGCAGTATTTT. As protein: CASTGPSTDTQYF.

The chain recombines TRBV30 with TRBJ2-5, with 11 bases matching TRBD1. The CDR3 totals 12 residues. V dropped 5 bases and J dropped 5; count of bases not matched to a gene: 1. Germline V gene sequence: CDR1 GTSNPN, CDR2 SVGIG (reference sequence). The CDR3 loop reads CAWGQGAETQYF. The CDR3 DNA follows: TGTGCCTGGGGACAGGGGGCTGAGACCCAGTACTTC.

The chain has TRBV30 and TRBJ2-7, with a tentative D call TRBD1 (5 bases). CDR3 length: 13 residues. With 0 bases removed from V and 6 bases from J, the gap between germline ends came to 12 bases. CDR1 is GTSNPN, CDR2 SVGIG, per germline (reference sequence). In nucleotides, the CDR3 is TGTGCCTGGAGTGTCGACAGACTTCGCGAGCAGTACTTC. Amino acid sequence: CAWSVDRLREQYF.

CDR3 sequence: CAIGTSGKAETQYF. The CDR3 nucleotides read TGTGCCATAGGGACTAGCGGGAAGGCGGAGACCCAGTACTTC. The gene calls are TRBV10-3 and TRBJ2-5, with TRBD2 matching over 13 bases. The V gene's germline CDR1 is ENHRY and CDR2 SYGVKD. This CDR3 has 14 residues. Trimming at V came to 9 bases and at J to 5 bases, leaving 6 bases not matched to a gene.

The chain links TRBV27 to TRBJ2-7; 7 positions agree with TRBD2. Germline V lookup: CDR1 MNHEY, CDR2 SMNVEV (reference sequence). The V segment lost 5 bases and the J segment 9 bases; nucleotides outside the gene matches: 13. This CDR3 has 14 amino acids. The chain's CDR3 is CASSRRRPLAVQYF. As DNA, the CDR3 is TGTGCCAGCAGTCGCCGGCGACCGCTAGCGGTGCAGTACTTC.

The rearrangement joins TRBV27 to TRBJ1-5; 8 positions match TRBD1. This CDR3 has 15 residues. CDR1 is MNHEY and CDR2 is SMNVEV in the germline V gene (reference sequence). V dropped 6 bases and J dropped 2; count of bases not matched to a gene: 6. The CDR3 coding sequence is TGTGCCAGCAGGGAGACAGGGGACGGCAATCAGCCCCAGCATTTT. Protein sequence: CASRETGDGNQPQHF.

The chain links TRBV30 to TRBJ2-1; 11 nucleotides match TRBD2. Trimming cost V 3 bases and J 6 bases; bases outside gene matches: 7. Germline assignment: CDR1 GTSNPN and CDR2 SVGIG (reference sequence). The CDR3 is 15 amino acids. The CDR3 nucleotides are TGTGCCTGGAGCGGCGGGACTAGCGGTTCCAATGAGCAGTTCTTC. Translating gives CAWSGGTSGSNEQFF.

The genes are TRBV7-3 and TRBJ2-2, with 11 bases matching TRBD2. Germline V lookup: CDR1 SGHTA, CDR2 FQGTGA. V lost 4 bases to trimming and J lost 2 bases; unmatched junction nucleotides: 3. The CDR3 has 16 residues. The CDR3 protein is CASSSGTSGNTGELFF. As DNA, the CDR3 is TGTGCCAGCAGCTCCGGGACTAGCGGTAACACCGGGGAGCTGTTTTTT.

The gene calls are TRBV27 and TRBJ2-6; 7 nucleotides agree with TRBD2. This CDR3 is built from 13 residues. Germline CDR1 and CDR2: MNHEY and SMNVEV (reference sequence). This CDR3 is CAREGSGANVLTF. The CDR3 DNA follows: TGTGCTAGGGAGGGCTCTGGGGCCAACGTCCTGACTTTC. The full variable domain, in which reference TRBV27 and TRBJ2-6 provide the parts outside the CDR3, is EAQVTQNPRYLITVTGKKLTVTCSQNMNHEYMSWYRQDPGLGLRQIYYSMNVEVTDKGDVPEGYKVSRKEKRNFPLILESPSPNQTSLYFCAREGSGANVLTFGAGSRLTVL.

V usage is TRBV5-1 and J usage is TRBJ2-3; D is possibly TRBD2 (5 bases). Trimming stripped 0 bases from V and 5 bases from J, with 13 bases between. Per germline, CDR1 SGHRS and CDR2 YFSETQ. This CDR3 is built from 15 residues. CDR3 in amino acids: CASSLGSSSGDTQYF. The CDR3 nucleotides read TGCGCCAGCAGCTTGGGTTCTAGCTCGGGAGATACGCAGTATTTT.

The chain employs TRBV9 and TRBJ1-4; the match to TRBD1 covers 9 bases. Germline CDR1 is SGDLS and CDR2 is YYNGEE. The CDR3 covers 14 residues. The V segment lost 5 bases and the J segment 10 bases; nucleotides outside the gene matches: 9. Written as DNA, the CDR3 is TGTGCCAGCAGTGAGGGACAGGGCATACGAAAACTGTTTTTT. Protein sequence: CASSEGQGIRKLFF.

This chain joins TRBV5-1 and TRBJ2-1, with D perhaps matching TRBD2 (5 bases). V lost 7 bases and J lost 4, with 21 bases in between. The CDR3 is 16 residues long. Germline lookup yields CDR1 SGHRS and CDR2 YFSETQ. CDR3 region: CASQDEGKRTYNEQFF. DNA for the CDR3: TGCGCCAGCCAGGATGAGGGAAAACGAACTTACAATGAGCAGTTCTTC. Supplemented by reference TRBV5-1 and TRBJ2-1, the full variable domain reads KAGVTQTPRYLIKTRGQQVTLSCSPISGHRSVSWYQQTPGQGLQFLFEYFSETQRNKGNFPGRFSGRQFSNSRSEMNVSTLELGDSALYLCASQDEGKRTYNEQFFGPGTRLTVL.

This clone was observed once. The chain combines TRBV11-2 with TRBJ2-7; D is perhaps TRBD2 (5 bases). Germline V CDR1 and CDR2: SGHAT, FQNNGV. Trimming shortened V by 6 bases and J by 2 bases, and 14 bases separated the two germline ends. The CDR3 has 14 amino acids. The DNA of the CDR3 is TGTGCCAGCAGGGGAGCCGGGAACCCCTACGAGCAGTACTTC. Translating gives CASRGAGNPYEQYF. Using reference TRBV11-2 and TRBJ2-7 for the parts outside the CDR3, the full variable domain is EAGVAQSPRYKIIEKRQSVAFWCNPISGHATLYWYQQILGQGPKLLIQFQNNGVVDDSQLPKDRFSAERLKGVDSTLKIQPAKLEDSAVYLCASRGAGNPYEQYFGPGTRLTVT.

CDR3: CASSLGSRGRSEQYF. The CDR3 DNA reads TGCGCCAGCAGCTTGGGGTCCAGGGGGCGATCTGAGCAGTACTTC. The chain is built from TRBV5-1 and TRBJ2-7, with 8 bases fitting TRBD1. CDR1 is SGHRS, CDR2 YFSETQ, per germline. The ends lost 0 bases at V and 7 bases at J; junction bases unmatched: 9. The CDR3 totals 15 residues.

The chain links TRBV7-9 to TRBJ2-7; D possibly corresponds to TRBD2 (6 bases). This CDR3 is built from 13 residues. Germline values: CDR1 SEHNR, CDR2 FQNEAQ (reference sequence). Trimming stripped 3 bases from V and 2 bases from J, with 8 bases between. CDR3 in DNA: TGTGCCAGCAGCTTGAGGGAGGCCTACGAGCAGTACTTC. Translated, it gives CASSLREAYEQYF.

This chain connects TRBV27 to TRBJ2-7, with D possibly being TRBD1 (6 bases). The CDR3 has 13 amino acids. CDR1 is MNHEY and CDR2 is SMNVEV in the germline V gene (reference sequence). Trimming cost V 7 bases and J 5 bases, with 15 bases left between them. The CDR3 DNA reads as TGTGCCAGCAAACCAGGGGCTGTGAACGAGCAGTACTTC. It encodes CASKPGAVNEQYF.

The chain has TRBV27 and TRBJ2-2, with TRBD2 matching 11 bases. The CDR3 consists of 15 residues. The J segment lost 6 bases and the V segment lost 5 bases, leaving 5 bases of the junction unmatched. Germline V gives CDR1 MNHEY, CDR2 SMNVEV (reference sequence). The CDR3 DNA sequence: TGTGCCAGCAGTATACTAGCGGGAGTAGCCGGGGAGCTGTTTTTT. Translation: CASSILAGVAGELFF.

This clone came up a few times. V and J are TRBV12-3 or TRBV12-4 and TRBJ2-1; TRBD2 might be the D (6 bases). This CDR3 has 12 amino acids. V gave up 6 bases and J gave up 15 bases, with 18 bases separating them. In DNA, the CDR3 is TGTGCCAGCAGCGAGGAGGGCCTTGGGGGGTTCTTC. This encodes CASSEEGLGGFF.

This sequence joins TRBV27 and TRBJ1-6; no clear D gene. The CDR3 loop spans 14 amino acids. The V end lost 4 bases, the J end lost 1 base, and 5 bases lay between the germline ends. The germline V gene has CDR1 MNHEY and CDR2 SMNVEV (reference sequence). DNA for the CDR3: TGTGCCAGCAGTTCGGGGTCCTATAATTCACCCCTCCACTTT. Protein: CASSSGSYNSPLHF.

This sequence joins TRBV6-5 and TRBJ2-2; D is ambiguous. Germline CDR1 MNHEY, CDR2 SVGAGI. The germline V and J ends were trimmed by 7 bases and 1 base, with 13 bases remaining between them. This CDR3 is built from 15 residues. This CDR3 reads CASTPRHLNTGELFF. CDR3 DNA: TGTGCCAGCACCCCCAGACACCTGAACACCGGGGAGCTGTTTTTT.